The sequence of this T cell receptor beta chain was determined in a study of T cell responses to AZD1222 COVID-19 vaccine. The overall study: Whether given at about 4 or about 12 weeks, second doses were pooled. Study-wide results and caveats: Rises in breadth and depth of Spike-specific TCRs came after two AZD1222 doses.

Only in-frame clones appear in the TCRdb table, and some are missing; sequencing was by immunoSEQ multiplex PCR. This sample yields 67,000 or so clones, of which roughly 89% are seen a single time; approximately 9.8% belongs to the top ten. A word on this clone: Its antigen remains unidentified. Other DNA sequences within the sample encode an identical CDR3.

In germline, CDR1 is SGHVS, CDR2 FQNEAQ. Trimming removed 3 bases from V and 0 bases from J, with 6 bases in between. CDR3 size: 13 residues. Sequences were derived from peripheral blood, sampled on day 0 of AZD1222 vaccination. V usage is TRBV7-8 and J usage is TRBJ2-7; D is unclear. The clonotype originates from an adult in good health. The CDR3 sequence is CASSLGFSYEQYF. The CDR3 bases are TGTGCCAGCAGCTTGGGTTTCTCCTACGAGCAGTACTTC.